Listed below are T cell receptor beta chains from one sample, sequenced in a study of T cells in Graves' hyperthyroidism and ophthalmopathy. A single record per CDR3 protein comes from TCRdb applying MiXCR to the multiplex PCR reads. The sample yields 450,000 to 600,000 distinct CDR3 sequences, 13% to 15% seen once. Sample: blood. These receptors all come from a woman aged 40 to 49 with Graves' hyperthyroidism. Each CDR3 is given with its conserved first and last residue. The D gene is left open where the match is weak. A clone size is listed for some rows: how often the clone was seen (once, few, many), or a class if it is expanded.

J | V | size | D | DNA | CDR3
TRBJ2-2 | TRBV20-1 | . | TRBD1 | TGCAGTGCTAGGACAGGGTTAGGGACCGGGGAGCTGTTTTTT | CSARTGLGTGELFF
TRBJ2-7 | TRBV5-6 | many | . | TGTGCCAGCAGCTTGGAAGGACGGACAGACTACGAGCAGTACTTC | CASSLEGRTDYEQYF
TRBJ1-2 | TRBV9 | few | . | TGTGCCAGCAGCGGAGGAATTACGGGGGCCGACTATGGCTACACCTTC | CASSGGITGADYGYTF
TRBJ1-4 | TRBV20-1 | many | . | TGCAGTGCTAGTTCTTGGCCCCGGGAAGAAAAACTGTTTTTT | CSASSWPREEKLFF
TRBJ1-1 | TRBV9 | few | TRBD1 | TGTGCCAGCAGCGTAGAGACGGACAGGGCCGAAGCTTTCTTT | CASSVETDRAEAFF
TRBJ2-3 | TRBV24-1 | many | TRBD2 | TGTGCCACCAGTGATTCGACTAGCGGGGCTAGCACAGATACGCAGTATTTT | CATSDSTSGASTDTQYF
TRBJ2-3 | TRBV18 | many | . | TGTGCCAGCTCACCAGTAGTATCAGGCCTCACAGATACGCAGTATTTT | CASSPVVSGLTDTQYF
TRBJ2-4 | TRBV6-1 | . | TRBD2 | TGTGCCAGCAGCCAGCAGGGGCCTAGCGGGAGGGCCCTAGCCAAAAACATTCAGTACTTC | CASSQQGPSGRALAKNIQYF
TRBJ2-1 | TRBV7-6 | few | TRBD2 | TGTGCCAGCAGCTCTAGCGGGAGGAGTGATGAGCAGTTCTTC | CASSSSGRSDEQFF
TRBJ2-1 | TRBV5-1 | many | TRBD2 | TGCGCCAGCAGCCCTCTGGGGGGACTAGCGGGAAATGAGCAGTTCTTC | CASSPLGGLAGNEQFF
TRBJ2-3 | TRBV14 | . | . | TGTGCCAGCAGCCAAGGGGGTTTCTTCACAGATACGCAGTATTTT | CASSQGGFFTDTQYF
TRBJ2-5 | TRBV12-5 | . | . | TGTGCTTCTAGGGGGAATAAGGAGACCCAGTACTTC | CASRGNKETQYF
TRBJ1-2 | TRBV27 | . | . | TGTGCCAGCAGTCCCCTCGTTGACTATGGCTACACCTTC | CASSPLVDYGYTF
TRBJ2-7 | TRBV12-3/TRBV12-4 | many | TRBD2 | TGTGCCAGCAGAGTGGGAGGGCCTCGGTACGAGCAGTACTTC | CASRVGGPRYEQYF
TRBJ1-6 | TRBV7-8 | . | . | TGTGCCAGCAGGGAGGACGCCTATAATTCACCCCTCCACTTT | CASREDAYNSPLHF
TRBJ2-6 | TRBV19 | few | . | TGTGCCAGTAGCTTCGAAGGGTCCTCTGGGGCCAACGTCCTGACTTTC | CASSFEGSSGANVLTF
TRBJ1-4 | TRBV6-1 | once | . | TGTGCCAGCACCAACACGGGGCTAGGGGAAAAACTGTTTTTT | CASTNTGLGEKLFF
TRBJ1-3 | TRBV6-2/TRBV6-3 | few | . | TGTGCCAGCAGATTGACAGCCACTGGAAACACCATATATTTT | CASRLTATGNTIYF
TRBJ1-3 | TRBV25-1 | . | . | TGTGCCTCGGTGGGTTTCTCTGGAAACACCATATATTTT | CASVGFSGNTIYF
TRBJ2-7 | TRBV5-1 | many | TRBD2 | TGCGCCAGCAGCCCGGGGACTAGCGGTATGTACGAGCAGTACTTC | CASSPGTSGMYEQYF
TRBJ2-7 | TRBV18 | few | . | TGTGCCAGCTCACCAAAGGGGGGTCAGTACGAGCAGTACTTC | CASSPKGGQYEQYF
TRBJ2-1 | TRBV2 | many | . | TGTGCCAGCAGTGAAAGCGGGTACCCTCAGCAGTTCTTC | CASSESGYPQQFF
TRBJ2-2 | TRBV7-3 | . | TRBD2 | TGTGCCAGCAGCCAAAGGGGACTAGCGGCCACGAACACCGGGGAGCTGTTTTTT | CASSQRGLAATNTGELFF
TRBJ1-6 | TRBV7-2 | few | TRBD1 | TGTGCCAGCAGCTTTTACCGGGACAGCAATTCACCCCTCCACTTT | CASSFYRDSNSPLHF
TRBJ1-1 | TRBV19 | many | TRBD1 | TGTGCCAGTAGTCGAGCCCCGGGACAGGGAAGATGGACTGAAGCTTTCTTT | CASSRAPGQGRWTEAFF
TRBJ1-6 | TRBV12-3/TRBV12-4 | . | . | TGTGCCAGCACGAGGAGCTCCTATAATTCACCCCTCCACTTT | CASTRSSYNSPLHF
TRBJ2-1 | TRBV7-2 | . | TRBD2 | TGTGCCAGCAGCCTCAAACTAGCGGGAGGAGAGAATGAGCAGTTCTTC | CASSLKLAGGENEQFF
TRBJ2-3 | TRBV12-3/TRBV12-4 | many | TRBD2 | TGTGCCAGCAGTCGGACTAGCGGGAAACCAGATACGCAGTATTTT | CASSRTSGKPDTQYF
TRBJ2-5 | TRBV20-1 | many | TRBD2 | TGCAGTGCTAGAGACTGGACTAGCGGGAGTAGTCGGGAGACCCAGTACTTC | CSARDWTSGSSRETQYF
TRBJ2-7 | TRBV19 | . | TRBD1 | TGTGCCAGTAGTGCCCGGGACAGGTTATACGAGCAGTACTTC | CASSARDRLYEQYF